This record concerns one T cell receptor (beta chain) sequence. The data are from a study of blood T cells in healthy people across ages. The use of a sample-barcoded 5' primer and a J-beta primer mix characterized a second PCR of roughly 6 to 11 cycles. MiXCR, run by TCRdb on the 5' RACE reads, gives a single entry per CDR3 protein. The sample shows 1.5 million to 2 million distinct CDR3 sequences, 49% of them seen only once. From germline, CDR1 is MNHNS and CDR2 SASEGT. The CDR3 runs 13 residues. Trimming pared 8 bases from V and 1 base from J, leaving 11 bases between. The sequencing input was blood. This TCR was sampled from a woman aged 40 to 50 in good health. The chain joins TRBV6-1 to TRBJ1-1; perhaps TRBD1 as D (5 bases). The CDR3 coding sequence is TGTGCCAGCTCAATCAGGGAGAACACTGAAGCTTTCTTT. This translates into CASSIRENTEAFF.